The clone carrying this T cell receptor beta chain was seen more than once but under ten times. This sample was included in a study of blood T cell repertoires in COVID-19. Study-wide background: COVID-19 samples from acute and convalescent phases originated in the United States, Italy and Spain. Sample material is recorded as cDNA or gDNA derived from T cells, B-cell-depleted T cells, or PBMCs.

How the authors handled the data: Amplification from reference gene primers served as the basis for estimated nucleated cell counts. Libraries were prepared by immunoSEQ multiplex PCR; TCRdb keeps only in-frame clonotypes and omits some of them. V, J and clone size were drawn from that table, and D and trimming were deduced from the DNA. The table has around 140,000 clones, about 86% seen once. Germline V gene data show CDR1 as LGHDT and CDR2 as YNNKEL (reference sequence). The CDR3 covers 15 residues. Germline trimming cut 2 bases from V and 7 bases from J; bases unmatched to any gene: 7. The material sequenced was peripheral blood. The origin of this receptor is a woman aged 60-75 years with acute or convalescent COVID-19. The V and J genes are TRBV3-1 (or the pseudogene TRBV3-2) and TRBJ2-1, with 8 bases identical to TRBD2. The CDR3 sequence is CASSQSGSNRNEQFF. As DNA, the CDR3 is TGTGCCAGCAGCCAAAGCGGGAGTAATCGTAATGAGCAGTTCTTC.